The 22 T cell receptor beta chains listed next were all sequenced from one sample in a study of spatial heterogeneity in lung cancer. TCRdb reprocessed the 5' RACE reads via MiXCR and lists one record per CDR3 protein. Of roughly 120,000 distinct CDR3 sequences in the sample, approximately 12% are singletons; the top ten hold about 15%. The time point is: blood at routine non-recurrence follow-up after resection. Researchers sequenced whole RNA taken from tumor, nontumor lung or frozen PBMC without sorting. The input for sequencing was PBMCs, taken at follow-up. The receptors derive from a male donor with early-stage non-small cell lung cancer.

The rearrangement links TRBV2 to TRBJ2-5; perhaps TRBD1 as D (6 bases). Germline CDR1 SNHLY, CDR2 FYNNEI. Trimming left V 6 bases short and J 4 bases short, with 9 bases between. The CDR3 consists of 12 residues. The CDR3 DNA is TGTGCCAGCAGACAGGGTCCAGAGACCCAGTACTTC. Protein sequence: CASRQGPETQYF.

This clonotype occurred a few times. The chain employs TRBV7-6 and TRBJ2-7, with unresolved D. V lost 3 bases and J lost 5, with 11 bases in between. From germline, CDR1 is SGHVS and CDR2 FNYEAQ. This CDR3 has 13 residues. The CDR3 nucleotides are TGTGCCAGCAGCTTGGGCCTAGGTAACGAGCAGTACTTC. Its translation is CASSLGLGNEQYF.

The chain carries TRBV4-3 and TRBJ1-6, with D tentatively TRBD1 (6 bases). Germline V gene data show CDR1 as LGHNA and CDR2 as YSLEER. The CDR3 is made up of 16 amino acids. Between the trimmed V and J ends, which lost 5 bases and 6 bases, there was a span of 17 bases. CDR3 loop: CASSSSGAVGNSPLHF. CDR3 nucleotides: TGCGCCAGCAGCAGCTCAGGGGCAGTCGGTAATTCACCCCTCCACTTT.

A few counts support this clonotype. The V call is TRBV5-1, the J call TRBJ1-6; no firm D call. CDR3 length: 13 amino acids. Germline V gives CDR1 SGHRS, CDR2 YFSETQ. With 4 bases removed from V and 14 bases from J, the gap between germline ends came to 16 bases. The CDR3 reads CASSKGAAFALHF. CDR3 nucleotides: TGCGCCAGCAGCAAAGGAGCCGCCTTTGCCCTCCACTTT.

This chain joins TRBV25-1 and TRBJ1-1; D remains unclear. CDR3 length: 11 residues. V was shortened by 6 bases and J by 7 bases, with 9 bases between the two germline ends. The V gene's germline CDR1 is MGHDK and CDR2 SYGVNS. CDR3 region: CASRRAGEAFF. CDR3 bases: TGTGCCAGCAGAAGGGCTGGTGAAGCTTTCTTT.

This clonotype was seen a handful of times. This chain uses TRBV11-2 with TRBJ2-1; D unclear. CDR1 and CDR2 from the germline V gene are SGHAT and FQNNGV. This CDR3 region has 11 residues. Trimming left V 7 bases short and J 7 bases short, with 8 bases between. CDR3 bases: TGTGCCAGCACCCTACTTAATGAGCAGTTCTTC. Its translation: CASTLLNEQFF.

The chain joins TRBV12-3 or TRBV12-4 to TRBJ2-6; D gene ambiguous. This CDR3 is built from 18 residues. V gave up 3 bases and J gave up 0 bases, with 15 bases separating them. The CDR3 coding sequence is TGTGCCAGCAGTTTCGGCGGCCTCAGTCCCTCTGGGGCCAACGTCCTGACTTTC. It translates to CASSFGGLSPSGANVLTF.

This clonotype was found many times. The chain uses TRBV29-1 and TRBJ2-7, with a weak D call TRBD2 (6 bases). Germline assignment: CDR1 SQVTM and CDR2 ANQGSEA. With 6 bases removed from V and 8 bases from J, the gap between germline ends came to 14 bases. The CDR3 contains 11 residues. The CDR3 region is CSVSAGGKQYF. The CDR3 DNA follows: TGCAGCGTCTCGGCCGGGGGAAAGCAGTACTTC.

This clonotype was detected only a few times. The chain combines TRBV5-1 with TRBJ2-3, with D perhaps being TRBD1 or TRBD2 (5 bases each). This CDR3 has 15 amino acids. Germline assignment: CDR1 SGHRS and CDR2 YFSETQ. V shed 4 bases and J shed 2 bases, with 14 bases lying between them. CDR3 in DNA: TGCGCCAGCAGCACGGGGACGGCAGACACAGATACGCAGTATTTT. This encodes CASSTGTADTDTQYF.

This clonotype appeared a single time. The chain links TRBV6-5 to TRBJ2-1; 9 bases fit TRBD2. The CDR3 runs 17 residues. The V and J ends lost 4 bases and 5 bases, in that order; junction bases with no gene match: 12. Germline lookup yields CDR1 MNHEY and CDR2 SVGAGI. The CDR3 DNA reads TGTGCCAGCAGTTCCCGGCCCCCGGCGGGGGGGAACAATGAGCAGTTCTTC. It yields the protein CASSSRPPAGGNNEQFF.

The chain combines TRBV28 with TRBJ1-5, with 7 nucleotides matching TRBD1. The CDR3 contains 14 residues. V lost 3 bases to trimming and J lost 7 bases; unmatched junction nucleotides: 6. Germline V gene data show CDR1 as MDHEN and CDR2 as SYDVKM. The CDR3 region has the DNA TGTGCCAGCAGTTTGCGACAGGGACAGCAGCCCCAGCATTTT. Translated: CASSLRQGQQPQHF.

The CDR3 protein is CASWDTLNSPLHF. The CDR3 coding sequence is TGTGCCAGCTGGGACACCCTAAATTCACCCCTCCACTTT. The chain recombines TRBV28 with TRBJ1-6, with D tentatively TRBD1 (6 bases). V was clipped by 8 bases and J by 7 bases, with 12 bases between them. The CDR3 is made up of 13 amino acids. Germline assignment: CDR1 MDHEN and CDR2 SYDVKM.

This clonotype was observed a few times. V is TRBV10-2 and J is TRBJ2-7; D is undetermined. The length of the CDR3 is 13 residues. Trimming took off 4 bases at V and 0 bases at J, with 7 bases between the two ends. Germline CDR1 reads WSHSY; CDR2 reads SAAADI. The CDR3 loop reads CASSARSSYEQYF. In nucleotides, the CDR3 is TGCGCCAGCAGTGCGCGAAGCTCCTACGAGCAGTACTTC.

This clonotype was counted between two and nine times. This chain joins TRBV7-2 and TRBJ2-5; D remains unclear. The CDR3 has 11 amino acids. V lost 5 bases, J lost 5 bases, and 6 bases lay in between. Germline V gene sequence: CDR1 SGHTA, CDR2 FQGNSA. CDR3 nucleotides: TGTGCCAGCAGCCCCTCGGAGACCCAGTACTTC. Translating gives CASSPSETQYF.

CDR3 sequence (DNA): TGTGCCAGCAGCACCCGGGGGAACTCCTACAATGAGCAGTTCTTC. The encoded protein is CASSTRGNSYNEQFF. The chain employs TRBV7-9 and TRBJ2-1; tentative D call: TRBD2 (6 bases). Trimming cost V 5 bases and J 0 bases, with 11 bases left between them. CDR1 SEHNR and CDR2 FQNEAQ come from the germline V gene (reference sequence). The CDR3 is 15 amino acids.

This clonotype came up many times. This chain links TRBV28 with TRBJ1-2; no firm D call. The CDR3 loop spans 15 amino acids. V was trimmed by 5 bases and J by 5 bases, leaving 18 bases between them. Germline V lookup: CDR1 MDHEN, CDR2 SYDVKM. The CDR3 sequence: CASSPRGVIGYGYTF. The CDR3 DNA reads as TGTGCCAGCAGTCCCCGTGGTGTGATCGGGTATGGCTACACCTTC.

This clonotype came up a few times. The J gene is TRBJ2-7, the V gene TRBV3-1; TRBD1 or TRBD2 may be the D gene (5 bases each). V shed 3 bases and J shed 6 bases, with 12 bases lying between them. Germline V gene sequence: CDR1 LGHDT, CDR2 YNNKEL (reference sequence). CDR3 length: 13 amino acids. This chain's CDR3 is CASSHPEGLEQYF. CDR3 coding DNA: TGTGCCAGCAGCCACCCTGAGGGGCTCGAGCAGTACTTC.

This clonotype was recorded a few times. This sequence joins TRBV28 and TRBJ1-3; TRBD1 is a possible D gene (6 bases). V gave up 7 bases and J gave up 2 bases, with 9 bases separating them. The CDR3 has 13 amino acids. Looked up from germline, CDR1 is MDHEN and CDR2 is SYDVKM. CDR3 loop: CASMAGAGNTIYF. Here the CDR3 DNA reads TGTGCCAGCATGGCAGGGGCTGGAAACACCATATATTTT.

The chain uses TRBV11-1 and TRBJ2-5; 7 bases line up with TRBD1. V trimming: 5 bases; J trimming: 4 bases; junction bases outside the gene matches: 4. CDR3 size: 13 residues. Germline V CDR1 and CDR2: SGHAT, FQDESV (reference sequence). CDR3 in DNA: TGTGCCAGCAGCCCAAGGACAGGAGAGACCCAGTACTTC. This gives the protein CASSPRTGETQYF.

The table lists this clonotype with many counts. The J gene is TRBJ1-1, the V gene TRBV11-1; 8 bases line up with TRBD1. V lost 5 bases and J lost 3; bases outside the gene matches: 8. There are 15 residues in the CDR3. Germline V gene data show CDR1 as SGHAT and CDR2 as FQDESV (reference sequence). For the CDR3, the DNA is TGTGCCAGCAGCAGAGGACAGGGCTTTCACACTGAAGCTTTCTTT. It translates to CASSRGQGFHTEAFF.

This clonotype was counted ten times or more. V usage is TRBV24-1 and J usage is TRBJ2-1; D possibly corresponds to TRBD2 (6 bases). V gave up 1 base and J gave up 0 bases, with 12 bases separating them. Germline CDR1 reads KGHDR; CDR2 reads SFDVKD. CDR3 length: 17 amino acids. The CDR3 sequence: CATSDFGDGSSYNEQFF. CDR3 coding DNA: TGTGCCACCAGTGATTTTGGGGACGGGAGCTCCTACAATGAGCAGTTCTTC.

This clonotype was observed a few times. The chain employs TRBV7-2 and TRBJ1-2, with D possibly being TRBD1 (5 bases). The CDR3 totals 14 residues. Trimming pared 5 bases from V and 4 bases from J, leaving 14 bases between. Germline V gene data show CDR1 as SGHTA and CDR2 as FQGNSA. The CDR3 DNA sequence: TGTGCCAGCAGCCCACAGGCGGGTACCTATGGCTACACCTTC. This codes for CASSPQAGTYGYTF.